These 13 T cell receptor beta chains originate from one sample sequenced in a study of shared clonotypes between healthy human individuals. The protocol was immunoSEQ multiplex PCR, while the TCRdb copy is restricted to in-frame clones and leaves out a portion. The data hold roughly 2 million clones, with roughly 94% observed a single time. Sequenced material: naive CD4+ T cells sorted from blood. Subset of the sample: CD45RA+ positively selected. The source is a man younger than 35 in good health.

The chain employs TRBV11-3 and TRBJ2-1; the match to TRBD2 covers 13 bases. This CDR3 region has 15 residues. Germline CDR1 reads SGHNT; CDR2 reads YENEEA. Germline trimming cut 4 bases from V and 7 bases from J; bases unmatched to any gene: 4. CDR3 region: CASSSRTSGSNEQFF. DNA of the CDR3: TGTGCCAGCAGCTCCCGGACTAGCGGGAGTAATGAGCAGTTCTTC.

The V call is TRBV7-9, the J call TRBJ2-1; D is uncertain. The V end lost 0 bases, the J end lost 0 bases, and 9 bases lay between the germline ends. This CDR3 region has 16 residues. CDR1 is SEHNR and CDR2 is FQNEAQ in the germline V gene (reference sequence). The CDR3 bases are TGTGCCAGCAGCTTAGCGCAGGAGTTCTCCTACAATGAGCAGTTCTTC. Translated: CASSLAQEFSYNEQFF.

Only one count was recorded for this clone. The CDR3 region is CASSQGQGSDEQYF. CDR3 nucleotides: TGTGCCAGCTCACAGGGTCAGGGATCGGACGAGCAGTACTTC. The rearrangement uses TRBV18 and TRBJ2-7, with a possible D match to TRBD1 (5 bases). The germline CDR1 and CDR2 sequences are KGHSH and LQKENI. The CDR3 length is 14 residues. Trimming removed 4 bases at V and 5 bases at J, with 15 bases between.

The V gene is TRBV6-6, the J gene TRBJ2-3, with TRBD1 as a possible D gene (6 bases). V was cut by 6 bases and J by 0 bases, with 13 bases left in between. The CDR3 loop spans 15 amino acids. From germline, CDR1 is MNHNY and CDR2 SVGAGI (reference sequence). In DNA, the CDR3 is TGTGCCAGCAGGGGCAGGGGTGGAAGCACAGATACGCAGTATTTT. It translates to CASRGRGGSTDTQYF.

This chain joins TRBV6-5 and TRBJ1-3; D perhaps matches TRBD1 (6 bases). Germline values: CDR1 MNHEY, CDR2 SVGAGI. V lost 6 bases and J lost 0, with 12 bases in between. This CDR3 has 15 residues. The DNA of the CDR3 is TGTGCCAGCAGCGGTGGACAGAGCTCTGGAAACACCATATATTTT. This codes for CASSGGQSSGNTIYF.

CDR3 bases: TGTGCCAGCAGCTTAGGCCAAATCCAAGGACCCCAAGAGACCCAGTACTTC. Residues: CASSLGQIQGPQETQYF. V gene TRBV11-2 combines with J gene TRBJ2-5; D call uncertain. The ends were cut back, 1 base at V and 1 base at J, with 16 bases in the middle. From germline, CDR1 is SGHAT and CDR2 FQNNGV. CDR3 length: 17 amino acids.

V gene TRBV6-5 combines with J gene TRBJ1-6; TRBD1 agrees at 8 bases. CDR3 length equals 14 residues. The V segment lost 6 bases and the J segment 13 bases; nucleotides outside the gene matches: 11. CDR1 is MNHEY, CDR2 SVGAGI, per germline. The DNA for the CDR3 is TGTGCCAGCAGCGGACGGACAGGGTCTCGGCCCCTCCACTTT. Amino acid sequence: CASSGRTGSRPLHF.

The V call is TRBV9, the J call TRBJ1-2; D gene ambiguous. CDR3 length: 11 amino acids. Trimming cost V 5 bases and J 1 base, with 3 bases left between them. Germline values: CDR1 SGDLS, CDR2 YYNGEE. The CDR3 DNA reads as TGTGCCAGCAGAGATAACTATGGCTACACCTTC. Translated, it gives CASRDNYGYTF.

The J gene is TRBJ1-4, the V gene TRBV28; possibly TRBD1 for D (5 bases). This CDR3 spans 15 amino acids. Trimming stripped 5 bases from V and 7 bases from J, with 17 bases between. Per the germline V gene, CDR1 is MDHEN and CDR2 is SYDVKM. CDR3 sequence reads: CASSPPGGGSEKLFF. The CDR3 nucleotides read TGTGCCAGCAGTCCCCCCGGGGGAGGGAGTGAAAAACTGTTTTTT.

This clone appeared a single time. CDR3 region: CASSKDLDRGTNEKLFF. The CDR3, as DNA: TGTGCCAGCAGCAAGGACCTCGACAGGGGGACTAATGAAAAACTGTTTTTT. V usage is TRBV5-4 and J usage is TRBJ1-4; 9 nucleotides match TRBD1. CDR3 size: 17 residues. After removal of 4 bases from V and 2 bases from J, the junction contained 9 bases not matched to a gene. CDR1 and CDR2 (germline): SGHNT, YYREEE (reference sequence).

The chain links TRBV5-4 to TRBJ2-1; TRBD2 aligns across 12 bases. Germline V gene sequence: CDR1 SGHNT, CDR2 YYREEE (reference sequence). This CDR3 has 19 residues. V lost 6 bases to trimming and J lost 1 base; unmatched junction nucleotides: 14. This chain's CDR3 is CASTPSGTSGRGSYNEQFF. CDR3 DNA sequence: TGTGCCAGCACCCCGTCCGGGACTAGCGGGCGAGGGTCCTACAATGAGCAGTTCTTC.

On this clone itself: The same CDR3 can be traced to other DNA sequences in this sample. V is TRBV5-1 and J is TRBJ1-1; D gene uncertain. V lost 4 bases, J lost 1 base, and 11 bases lay in between. The CDR3 spans 14 residues. Germline assignment: CDR1 SGHRS and CDR2 YFSETQ. CDR3 sequence: CASSLSGGNTEAFF. The CDR3 nucleotides are TGCGCCAGCAGCCTCTCTGGAGGGAACACTGAAGCTTTCTTT.

V usage is TRBV28 and J usage is TRBJ2-2; D unresolved. Trimming removed 3 bases from V and 4 bases from J, with 12 bases in between. The CDR3 is made up of 15 amino acids. Germline-derived CDR1 and CDR2 are MDHEN and SYDVKM. The CDR3 here is CASSFILWGTGELFF. The CDR3 DNA reads as TGTGCCAGCAGTTTCATTTTGTGGGGCACCGGGGAGCTGTTTTTT.